Each of the 27 T cell receptor beta chains below was sequenced from the same sample in a study of blood T cell repertoires in COVID-19. TCRdb's copy holds only in-frame clones and misses some; the assay was immunoSEQ multiplex PCR. The table includes hundreds of thousands of clones, 80% to 90% detected once. Sequencing input: PBMCs or T cells enriched from blood (not recorded which). All receptors come from a woman aged 60 to 75 who had recovered from COVID-19.

The rearrangement uses TRBV7-9 and TRBJ2-1; 9 bases map to TRBD1. The V gene end was trimmed by 5 bases and the J gene end by 7 bases; junction bases not matched to a gene: 6. The CDR3 extends over 14 amino acids. Germline V gives CDR1 SEHNR, CDR2 FQNEAQ (reference sequence). CDR3 in DNA: TGTGCCAGCAGCCGGACAGGGGCGGGGAATGAGCAGTTCTTC. This encodes CASSRTGAGNEQFF.

The chain recombines TRBV5-8 with TRBJ2-2; possibly TRBD1 for D (6 bases). CDR1 is SGHTS and CDR2 is YDEGEE in the germline V gene. V gave up 4 bases and J gave up 5 bases, with 12 bases separating them. The CDR3 contains 14 residues. The CDR3 DNA sequence: TGTGCCAGCAGCCTAAGGACAGTTACCGGGGAGCTGTTTTTT. Protein product: CASSLRTVTGELFF.

This clone was seen many times. The chain recombines TRBV19 with TRBJ2-1; D possibly corresponds to TRBD2 (6 bases). The germline V gene has CDR1 LNHDA and CDR2 SQIVND (reference sequence). This CDR3 has 14 amino acids. V was clipped by 8 bases and J by 7 bases, with 18 bases between them. CDR3 loop: CASQPRAGLNEQFF. The DNA of the CDR3 is TGTGCCAGTCAACCCCGGGCGGGGTTGAATGAGCAGTTCTTC.

This chain connects TRBV24-1 to TRBJ1-5; a possible D gene is TRBD1 (5 bases). CDR1 and CDR2 (germline): KGHDR, SFDVKD. This CDR3 has 14 residues. Trimming removed 2 bases at V and 4 bases at J, with 8 bases between. CDR3 DNA: TGTGCCACCAGTGATTCGACAGTTAATCAGCCCCAGCATTTT. It codes for CATSDSTVNQPQHF.

The CDR3 DNA is TGTGCCGGACAACAGGGGGATGGCTATGGCTACACCTTC. Its protein is CAGQQGDGYGYTF. This rearrangement joins TRBV2 to TRBJ1-2; TRBD1 aligns across 8 bases. The CDR3 runs to 13 residues. Germline V gene data show CDR1 as SNHLY and CDR2 as FYNNEI. The V gene end was trimmed by 11 bases and the J gene end by 4 bases; junction bases not matched to a gene: 9.

The chain combines TRBV24-1 with TRBJ1-4; the match to TRBD1 covers 9 bases. Germline-derived CDR1 and CDR2 are KGHDR and SFDVKD. V dropped 3 bases and J dropped 7; count of bases not matched to a gene: 8. The length of the CDR3 is 16 residues. CDR3 sequence (DNA): TGTGCCACCAGTGATGCCCGGACAGGGGCTGGTGAAAAACTGTTTTTT. Translation: CATSDARTGAGEKLFF.

Turning to this clone: The same CDR3 also results from other DNA sequences found in this sample. This chain links TRBV9 with TRBJ1-2; D is perhaps TRBD1 (5 bases). Trimming left V 3 bases short and J 5 bases short, with 8 bases between. Per germline, CDR1 SGDLS and CDR2 YYNGEE. This CDR3 region has 12 residues. The CDR3 DNA sequence: TGTGCCAGCAGCGCCCGGGGGTATGGCTACACCTTC. This encodes CASSARGYGYTF.

The CDR3 DNA is TGTGCCTGGAGGGGGGGACGGTTGAACACTGAAGCTTTCTTT. Amino acids: CAWRGGRLNTEAFF. This chain uses TRBV30 with TRBJ1-1; possible D gene TRBD1, 5 bases. Trimming removed 3 bases at V and 0 bases at J, with 11 bases between. Germline CDR1 reads GTSNPN; CDR2 reads SVGIG (reference sequence). The CDR3 runs 14 residues.

The rearrangement uses TRBV18 and TRBJ2-5, with 10 bases aligning to TRBD1. Trimming took 4 bases from V and 4 from J; bases not matched to a gene: 0. The CDR3 has 13 amino acids. Per germline, CDR1 KGHSH and CDR2 LQKENI. The CDR3 here is CASSRDRGETQYF. The CDR3 nucleotides are TGTGCCAGCTCACGGGACAGGGGAGAGACCCAGTACTTC.

The V gene is TRBV4-1, the J gene TRBJ1-5; 9 bases map to TRBD1. CDR1 MGHRA and CDR2 YSYEKL come from the germline V gene. J was trimmed by 6 bases and V by 2 bases; bases with no gene match: 11. This CDR3 has 17 residues. The CDR3 loop reads CASSQLPGQGSGQPQHF. The CDR3 DNA is TGCGCCAGCAGCCAACTCCCGGGACAGGGTTCCGGTCAGCCCCAGCATTTT.

This rearrangement joins TRBV6-6 to TRBJ2-2, with a possible D match to TRBD1 (6 bases). Trimming removed 6 bases from V and 8 bases from J, with 13 bases in between. The V gene's germline CDR1 is MNHNY and CDR2 SVGAGI (reference sequence). The CDR3 extends over 13 amino acids. CDR3 in amino acids: CASRLGTTGELFF. The CDR3 region has the DNA TGTGCCAGCAGACTAGGGACAACGGGGGAGCTGTTTTTT.

This clone has just a few counts. The chain recombines TRBV27 with TRBJ1-1; D call uncertain. CDR3 length equals 14 residues. CDR1 and CDR2 (germline): MNHEY, SMNVEV (reference sequence). Trimming removed 3 bases from V and 5 bases from J, with 13 bases in between. CDR3 DNA sequence: TGTGCCAGCAGTTTGCGGGCCGGGGTTACTGAAGCTTTCTTT. Protein: CASSLRAGVTEAFF.

The rearrangement uses TRBV19 and TRBJ1-2; 7 bases match TRBD1. The CDR3 contains 15 residues. V was pared by 3 bases and J by 3 bases, with 7 bases of the junction left unmatched. The germline CDR1 and CDR2 sequences are LNHDA and SQIVND (reference sequence). This chain's CDR3 is CASSIRGARYYGYTF. The CDR3 region has the DNA TGTGCCAGTAGTATCAGGGGGGCGCGGTACTATGGCTACACCTTC.

CDR3 residues: CASRTDFLTEAFF. The CDR3 coding sequence is TGTGCCAGCAGGACTGACTTTCTCACTGAAGCTTTCTTT. The chain combines TRBV12-3 or TRBV12-4 with TRBJ1-1; no clear D gene. Trimming stripped 6 bases from V and 4 bases from J, with 12 bases between. This CDR3 region has 13 residues.

This rearrangement joins TRBV27 to TRBJ2-2; TRBD1 matches at 9 bases. The CDR3 is made up of 12 amino acids. CDR1 is MNHEY and CDR2 is SMNVEV in the germline V gene (reference sequence). Trimming at V came to 7 bases and at J to 7 bases, leaving 1 base not matched to a gene. The CDR3 sequence: CASTTGGGELFF. CDR3 DNA sequence: TGTGCCAGCACGACAGGGGGCGGGGAGCTGTTTTTT.

V and J are TRBV19 and TRBJ1-1; TRBD1 is a possible D gene (6 bases). The CDR3 extends over 15 amino acids. V was clipped by 3 bases and J by 1 base, with 12 bases between them. Looked up from germline, CDR1 is LNHDA and CDR2 is SQIVND (reference sequence). The DNA of the CDR3 is TGTGCCAGTAGTATGGCGAACAGGGCGAACACTGAAGCTTTCTTT. Protein sequence: CASSMANRANTEAFF.

The J gene is TRBJ2-5, the V gene TRBV5-1; 8 positions match TRBD2. Germline loops: CDR1 SGHRS, CDR2 YFSETQ. V trimming: 0 bases; J trimming: 2 bases; junction bases outside the gene matches: 6. The CDR3 has 16 residues. The CDR3: CASSLGLAGRQETQYF. CDR3 DNA: TGCGCCAGCAGCTTGGGGTTAGCGGGGCGACAAGAGACCCAGTACTTC.

The CDR3 loop reads CASSEGQGPTDTQYF. The CDR3 DNA reads as TGTGCCAGCAGTGAAGGCCAGGGCCCTACAGATACGCAGTATTTT. The chain is built from TRBV6-1 and TRBJ2-3, with TRBD1 as a possible D gene (5 bases). V lost 1 base, J lost 3 bases, and 11 bases lay in between. Per the germline V gene, CDR1 is MNHNS and CDR2 is SASEGT. The CDR3 contains 15 residues.

The chain recombines TRBV5-5 with TRBJ2-3, with TRBD2 matching 9 bases. The germline V gene encodes CDR1 SGHKS and CDR2 YYEKEE (reference sequence). J gave up 1 base and V 4 bases, and 7 bases lay outside the gene matches. The CDR3 has 16 residues. Here the CDR3 reads CASSVKGGGGTDTQYF. The CDR3 nucleotides are TGTGCCAGCAGCGTCAAGGGCGGGGGGGGCACAGATACGCAGTATTTT.

This clone was seen only a few times. The rearrangement links TRBV6-6 to TRBJ1-3; D not resolved. Trimming shortened V by 8 bases and J by 0 bases, and 14 bases separated the two germline ends. Germline loops: CDR1 MNHNY, CDR2 SVGAGI (reference sequence). The CDR3 sequence is 15 residues long. CDR3 sequence (DNA): TGTGCCAGCCAGAGAGGAAAGGACTCTGGAAACACCATATATTTT. It codes for CASQRGKDSGNTIYF.

J is TRBJ2-7 and V is TRBV2, with 12 positions matching TRBD1. CDR3 length: 15 amino acids. Germline assignment: CDR1 SNHLY and CDR2 FYNNEI. Losses at the gene ends were 3 bases for V and 3 bases for J; bases not matched to a gene: 3. The DNA of the CDR3 is TGTGCCAGCAGTGAGGGGACAGGGGGCGGCTACGAGCAGTACGTC. It codes for CASSEGTGGGYEQYV.

DNA for the CDR3: TGTGCCAGCAGCTTAGGAGGGTACCACGAGCAGTACGTC. Its translation: CASSLGGYHEQYV. The chain employs TRBV7-8 and TRBJ2-7, with a possible D match to TRBD2 (5 bases). The germline CDR1 and CDR2 sequences are SGHVS and FQNEAQ. CDR3 length: 13 residues. The V end was cut by 1 base, the J end by 5 bases, with 9 bases between.

This rearrangement joins TRBV18 to TRBJ2-3, with a possible D match to TRBD2 (6 bases). This CDR3 is 14 amino acids long. Germline V gene lookup returns CDR1 KGHSH and CDR2 LQKENI. The V and J ends lost 6 bases and 0 bases respectively, with 10 bases between them. The CDR3, as DNA: TGTGCCAGCTCGCGGGACTCCAGCACAGATACGCAGTATTTT. Its protein product is CASSRDSSTDTQYF.

The chain joins TRBV5-6 to TRBJ1-1; D might be TRBD1 (6 bases). The germline V and J ends were trimmed by 0 bases and 1 base, with 10 bases remaining between them. The V gene's germline CDR1 is SGHDT and CDR2 YYEEEE. The CDR3 totals 15 residues. In DNA form, the CDR3 reads TGTGCCAGCAGCTTGGATCAGGGGACGAACACTGAAGCTTTCTTT. Protein: CASSLDQGTNTEAFF.

The V call is TRBV27, the J call TRBJ1-4; 7 bases are shared with TRBD1. There are 17 residues in the CDR3. Unmatched junction bases numbered 14, after V lost 5 bases and J lost 5 bases. Germline CDR1 and CDR2: MNHEY and SMNVEV (reference sequence). The CDR3 region is CASSRLDPGTENEKLFF. In nucleotides, the CDR3 is TGTGCCAGCAGTCGTCTCGATCCCGGGACAGAAAATGAAAAACTGTTTTTT.

The V gene is TRBV24-1, the J gene TRBJ1-2; 7 nucleotides agree with TRBD1. CDR3 size: 14 residues. Trimming took 4 bases from V and 4 from J; bases not matched to a gene: 5. Germline CDR1 is KGHDR and CDR2 is SFDVKD. The CDR3 loop reads CATSEQGVSYGYTF. The CDR3 DNA sequence: TGTGCCACCAGTGAGCAGGGGGTCTCCTATGGCTACACCTTC.

The chain links TRBV7-8 to TRBJ2-7; D perhaps matches TRBD2 (6 bases). Germline assignment: CDR1 SGHVS and CDR2 FQNEAQ. Trimming removed 5 bases at V and 3 bases at J, with 8 bases between. The CDR3 runs 12 residues. The DNA for the CDR3 is TGTGCCAGCAGCGACGGGGGCTACGAGCAGTACTTC. Translated, it gives CASSDGGYEQYF.